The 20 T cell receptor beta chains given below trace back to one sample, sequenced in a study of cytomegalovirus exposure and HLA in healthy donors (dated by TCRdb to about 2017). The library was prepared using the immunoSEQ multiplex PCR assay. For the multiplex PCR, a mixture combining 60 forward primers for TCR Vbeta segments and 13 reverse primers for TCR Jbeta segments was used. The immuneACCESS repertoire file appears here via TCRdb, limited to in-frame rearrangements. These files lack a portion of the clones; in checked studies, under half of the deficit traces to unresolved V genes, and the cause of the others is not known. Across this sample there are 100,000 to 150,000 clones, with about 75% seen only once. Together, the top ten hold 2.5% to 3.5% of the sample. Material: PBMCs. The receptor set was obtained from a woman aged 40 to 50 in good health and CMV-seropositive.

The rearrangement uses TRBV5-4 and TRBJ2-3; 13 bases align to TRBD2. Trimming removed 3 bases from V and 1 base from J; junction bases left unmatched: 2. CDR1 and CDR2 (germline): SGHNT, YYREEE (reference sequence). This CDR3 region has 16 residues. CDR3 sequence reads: CASSYGLAGGTDTQYF. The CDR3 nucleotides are TGTGCCAGCAGCTACGGACTAGCGGGGGGCACAGATACGCAGTATTTT.

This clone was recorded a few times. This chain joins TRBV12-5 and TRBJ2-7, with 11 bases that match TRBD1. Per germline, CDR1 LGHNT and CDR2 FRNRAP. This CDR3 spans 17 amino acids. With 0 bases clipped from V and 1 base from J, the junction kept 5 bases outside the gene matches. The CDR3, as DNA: TGTGCTAGTGGTTTGGTCACCGGGACAGGGGGGTCCTACGAGCAGTACTTC. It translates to CASGLVTGTGGSYEQYF.

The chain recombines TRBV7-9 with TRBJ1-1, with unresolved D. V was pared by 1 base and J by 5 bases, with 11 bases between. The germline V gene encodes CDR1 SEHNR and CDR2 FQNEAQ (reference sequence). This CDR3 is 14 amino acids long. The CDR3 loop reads CASSLGISGTEAFF. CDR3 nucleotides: TGTGCCAGCAGCTTAGGGATTTCGGGGACTGAAGCTTTCTTT.

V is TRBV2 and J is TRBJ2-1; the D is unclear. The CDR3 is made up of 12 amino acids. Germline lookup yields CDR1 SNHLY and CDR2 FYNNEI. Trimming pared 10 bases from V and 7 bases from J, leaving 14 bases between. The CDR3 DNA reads TGTGCCATGCAGTCCCCCGGGAATGAGCAGTTCTTC. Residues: CAMQSPGNEQFF.

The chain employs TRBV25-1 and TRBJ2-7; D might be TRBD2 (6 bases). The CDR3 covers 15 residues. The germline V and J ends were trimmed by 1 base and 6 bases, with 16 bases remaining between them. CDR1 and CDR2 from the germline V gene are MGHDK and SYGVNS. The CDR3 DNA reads TGTGCCAGCAGTGAATTTGCGGGACCAGCCGTCGAGCAGTACTTC. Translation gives CASSEFAGPAVEQYF.

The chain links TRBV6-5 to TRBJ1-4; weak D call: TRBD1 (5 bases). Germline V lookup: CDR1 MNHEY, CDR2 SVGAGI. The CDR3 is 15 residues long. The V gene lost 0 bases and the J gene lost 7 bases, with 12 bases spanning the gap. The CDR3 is CASSYSGAVFEKLFF. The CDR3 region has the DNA TGTGCCAGCAGTTACTCTGGGGCTGTTTTTGAAAAACTGTTTTTT.

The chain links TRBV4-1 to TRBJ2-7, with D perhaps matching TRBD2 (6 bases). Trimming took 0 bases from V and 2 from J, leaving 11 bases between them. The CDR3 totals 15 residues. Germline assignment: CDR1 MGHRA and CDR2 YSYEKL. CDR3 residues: CASSQDSGSTYEQYF. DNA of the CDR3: TGCGCCAGCAGCCAAGATTCCGGGAGCACCTACGAGCAGTACTTC.

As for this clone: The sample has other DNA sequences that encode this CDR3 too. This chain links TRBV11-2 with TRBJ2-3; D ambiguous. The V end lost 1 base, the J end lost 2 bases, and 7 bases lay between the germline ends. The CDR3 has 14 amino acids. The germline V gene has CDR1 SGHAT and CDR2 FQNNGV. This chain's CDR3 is CASSLGADTDTQYF. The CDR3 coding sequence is TGTGCCAGCAGCTTAGGGGCTGACACAGATACGCAGTATTTT.

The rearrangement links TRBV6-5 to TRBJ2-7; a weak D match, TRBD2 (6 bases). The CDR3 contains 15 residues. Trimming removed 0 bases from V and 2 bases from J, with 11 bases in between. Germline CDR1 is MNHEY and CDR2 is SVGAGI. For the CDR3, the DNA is TGTGCCAGCAGTTACTCTAGCGGAGATGCCTACGAGCAGTACTTC. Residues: CASSYSSGDAYEQYF.

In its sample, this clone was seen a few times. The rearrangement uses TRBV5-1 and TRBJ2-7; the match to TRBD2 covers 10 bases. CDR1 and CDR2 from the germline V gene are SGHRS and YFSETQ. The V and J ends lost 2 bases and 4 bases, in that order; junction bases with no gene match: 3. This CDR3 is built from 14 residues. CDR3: CASSFTSGMYEQYF. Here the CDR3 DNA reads TGCGCCAGCAGCTTTACTAGCGGGATGTACGAGCAGTACTTC.

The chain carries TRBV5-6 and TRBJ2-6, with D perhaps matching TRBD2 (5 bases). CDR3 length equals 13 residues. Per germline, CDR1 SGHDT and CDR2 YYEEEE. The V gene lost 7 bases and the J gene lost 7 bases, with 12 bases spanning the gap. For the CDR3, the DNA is TGTGCCAGCGGTGAAGGGAGTGCCAACGTCCTGACTTTC. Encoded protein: CASGEGSANVLTF. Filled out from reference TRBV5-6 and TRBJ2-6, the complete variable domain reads DAGVTQSPTHLIKTRGQQVTLRCSPKSGHDTVSWYQQALGQGPQFIFQYYEEEERQRGNFPDRFSGHQFPNYSSELNVNALLLGDSALYLCASGEGSANVLTFGAGSRLTVL.

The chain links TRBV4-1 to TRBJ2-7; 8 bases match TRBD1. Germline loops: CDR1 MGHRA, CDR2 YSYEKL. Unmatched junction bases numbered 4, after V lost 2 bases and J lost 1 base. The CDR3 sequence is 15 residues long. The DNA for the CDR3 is TGCGCCAGCAGCCAAACGGACAGGGTGTCCTACGAGCAGTACTTC. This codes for CASSQTDRVSYEQYF.

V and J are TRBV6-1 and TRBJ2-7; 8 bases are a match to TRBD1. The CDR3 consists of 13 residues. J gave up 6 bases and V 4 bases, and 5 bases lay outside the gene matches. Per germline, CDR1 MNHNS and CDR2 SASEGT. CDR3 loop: CASSALDRGEQYF. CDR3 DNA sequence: TGTGCCAGCAGTGCCTTAGACAGGGGCGAGCAGTACTTC.

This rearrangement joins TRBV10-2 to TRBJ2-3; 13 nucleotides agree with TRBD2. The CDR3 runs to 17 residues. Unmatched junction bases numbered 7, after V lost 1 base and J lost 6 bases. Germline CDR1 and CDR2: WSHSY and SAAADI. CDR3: CASSELRTSGSDDTQYF. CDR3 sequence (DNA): TGCGCCAGCAGTGAGTTAAGGACTAGCGGGAGTGACGATACGCAGTATTTT.

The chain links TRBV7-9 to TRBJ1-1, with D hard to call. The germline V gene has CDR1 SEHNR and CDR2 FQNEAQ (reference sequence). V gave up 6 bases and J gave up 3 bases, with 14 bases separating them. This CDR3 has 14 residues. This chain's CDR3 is CASSLPGWDTEAFF. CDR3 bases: TGTGCCAGCAGTCTGCCGGGATGGGACACTGAAGCTTTCTTT.

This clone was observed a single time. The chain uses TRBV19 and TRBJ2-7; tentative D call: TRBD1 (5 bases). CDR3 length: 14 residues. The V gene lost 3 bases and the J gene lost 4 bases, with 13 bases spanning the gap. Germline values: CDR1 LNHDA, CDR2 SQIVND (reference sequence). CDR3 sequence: CASSIGHREYEQYF. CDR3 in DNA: TGTGCCAGTAGTATTGGACACCGTGAGTACGAGCAGTACTTC. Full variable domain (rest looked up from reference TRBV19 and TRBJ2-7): DGGITQSPKYLFRKEGQNVTLSCEQNLNHDAMYWYRQDPGQGLRLIYYSQIVNDFQKGDIAEGYSVSREKKESFPLTVTSAQKNPTAFYLCASSIGHREYEQYFGPGTRLTVT.

The CDR3 sequence is CAWSVASSGNTIYF. The CDR3 nucleotides are TGTGCCTGGAGTGTAGCGTCCTCTGGAAACACCATATATTTT. The J gene is TRBJ1-3, the V gene TRBV30; D gene ambiguous. Trimming took 0 bases from V and 0 from J, leaving 6 bases between them. The germline V gene has CDR1 GTSNPN and CDR2 SVGIG (reference sequence). The CDR3 is 14 amino acids.

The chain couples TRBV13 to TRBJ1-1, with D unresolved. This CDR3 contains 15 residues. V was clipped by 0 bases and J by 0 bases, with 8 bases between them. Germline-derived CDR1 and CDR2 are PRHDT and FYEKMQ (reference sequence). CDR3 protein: CASSLGQTLNTEAFF. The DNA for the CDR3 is TGTGCCAGCAGCTTAGGGCAGACTTTGAACACTGAAGCTTTCTTT.

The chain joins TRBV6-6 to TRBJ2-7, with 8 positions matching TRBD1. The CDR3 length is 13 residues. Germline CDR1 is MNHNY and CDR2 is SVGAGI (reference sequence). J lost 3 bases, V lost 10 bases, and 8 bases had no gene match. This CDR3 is CAIRTGKGYEQYF. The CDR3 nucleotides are TGTGCCATCCGGACAGGGAAGGGCTACGAGCAGTACTTC.

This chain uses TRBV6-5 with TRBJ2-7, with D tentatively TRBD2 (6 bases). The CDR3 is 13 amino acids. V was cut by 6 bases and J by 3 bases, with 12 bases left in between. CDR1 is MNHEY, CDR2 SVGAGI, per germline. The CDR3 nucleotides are TGTGCCAGCAGACCCGGGACTTTCTACGAGCAGTACTTC. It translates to CASRPGTFYEQYF.